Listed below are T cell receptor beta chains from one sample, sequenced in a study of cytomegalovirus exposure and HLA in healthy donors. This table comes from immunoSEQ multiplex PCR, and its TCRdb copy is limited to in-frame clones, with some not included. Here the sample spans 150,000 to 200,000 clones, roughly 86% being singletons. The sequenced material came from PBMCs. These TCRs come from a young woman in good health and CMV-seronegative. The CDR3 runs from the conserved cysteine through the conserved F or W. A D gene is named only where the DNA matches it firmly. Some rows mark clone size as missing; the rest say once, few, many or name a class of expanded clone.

cdr3_aa: CASTAEISGGQETQYF
cdr3_nt: TGTGCCAGCACCGCCGAGATTTCAGGGGGCCAAGAGACCCAGTACTTC
v_call: TRBV7-8
d_call: TRBD1
clone_size: NA
j_call: TRBJ2-5

cdr3_aa: CASSSTPTALSGYTF
cdr3_nt: TGTGCCAGCAGCTCCACCCCCACAGCCCTAAGCGGCTACACCTTC
v_call: TRBV7-8
d_call: NA
clone_size: NA
j_call: TRBJ1-2

cdr3_aa: CASSSFERGADTQYF
cdr3_nt: TGTGCCAGCAGCTCCTTCGAGCGGGGGGCAGATACGCAGTATTTT
v_call: TRBV11-2
d_call: TRBD2
clone_size: NA
j_call: TRBJ2-3

cdr3_aa: CAWSRDSQNTEAFF
cdr3_nt: TGTGCCTGGAGTAGGGACTCCCAGAACACTGAAGCTTTCTTT
v_call: TRBV30
d_call: NA
clone_size: NA
j_call: TRBJ1-1

cdr3_aa: CASSPRGRDYGYTF
cdr3_nt: TGTGCCAGTAGTCCTAGGGGGCGCGACTATGGCTACACCTTC
v_call: TRBV19
d_call: TRBD1
clone_size: NA
j_call: TRBJ1-2

cdr3_aa: CASSVRLAGTDTQYF
cdr3_nt: TGTGCCAGCAGCGTACGTCTAGCGGGCACAGATACGCAGTATTTT
v_call: TRBV9
d_call: TRBD2
clone_size: NA
j_call: TRBJ2-3

cdr3_aa: CASSLEGLVGLMNTEAFF
cdr3_nt: TGTGCCAGCAGCTTAGAGGGGCTAGTGGGACTGATGAACACTGAAGCTTTCTTT
v_call: TRBV11-3
d_call: NA
clone_size: NA
j_call: TRBJ1-1

cdr3_aa: CASSLAGVADTQYF
cdr3_nt: TGTGCCAGCAGCTTAGCGGGAGTGGCAGATACGCAGTATTTT
v_call: TRBV7-2
d_call: NA
clone_size: NA
j_call: TRBJ2-3

cdr3_aa: CASSLTGYDNEQFF
cdr3_nt: TGTGCCAGCAGCCTGACAGGGTACGACAATGAGCAGTTCTTC
v_call: TRBV7-2
d_call: TRBD1
clone_size: NA
j_call: TRBJ2-1

cdr3_aa: CASSWDMSYEQYF
cdr3_nt: TGTGCCAGCAGTTGGGACATGTCCTACGAGCAGTACTTC
v_call: TRBV28
d_call: NA
clone_size: NA
j_call: TRBJ2-7

cdr3_aa: CSVEGQTLNTEAFF
cdr3_nt: TGCAGCGTTGAAGGGCAGACTTTGAACACTGAAGCTTTCTTT
v_call: TRBV29-1
d_call: NA
clone_size: once
j_call: TRBJ1-1

cdr3_aa: CASKSLAGETQYF
cdr3_nt: TGTGCCAGCAAGAGCCTTGCCGGGGAGACCCAGTACTTC
v_call: TRBV6-1
d_call: NA
clone_size: NA
j_call: TRBJ2-5

cdr3_aa: CAILGADTQYF
cdr3_nt: TGTGCCATACTGGGCGCGGATACGCAGTATTTT
v_call: TRBV7-9
d_call: NA
clone_size: few
j_call: TRBJ2-3

cdr3_aa: CASSQDGTSNYGYTF
cdr3_nt: TGCGCCAGCAGCCAAGATGGCACATCTAACTATGGCTACACCTTC
v_call: TRBV4-3
d_call: NA
clone_size: NA
j_call: TRBJ1-2

cdr3_aa: CSVPGTGSGYTF
cdr3_nt: TGCAGCGTCCCCGGGACAGGGAGCGGCTACACCTTC
v_call: TRBV29-1
d_call: TRBD1
clone_size: NA
j_call: TRBJ1-2

cdr3_aa: CATEADWTSNTEAFF
cdr3_nt: TGTGCCACCGAAGCCGATTGGACAAGCAACACTGAAGCTTTCTTT
v_call: TRBV10-3
d_call: NA
clone_size: NA
j_call: TRBJ1-1

cdr3_aa: CASSFGTSGGQETQYF
cdr3_nt: TGTGCCAGCAGTTTCGGGACTAGCGGGGGTCAAGAGACCCAGTACTTC
v_call: TRBV27
d_call: TRBD2
clone_size: NA
j_call: TRBJ2-5

cdr3_aa: CASSPSGPYNEQFF
cdr3_nt: TGTGCCAGCAGTCCCAGCGGGCCTTACAATGAGCAGTTCTTC
v_call: TRBV7-3
d_call: NA
clone_size: NA
j_call: TRBJ2-1

cdr3_aa: CASSWDNGYTF
cdr3_nt: TGTGCCAGCAGTTGGGACAACGGCTACACCTTC
v_call: TRBV6-1
d_call: NA
clone_size: once
j_call: TRBJ1-2

cdr3_aa: CASSYFQDQPQHF
cdr3_nt: TGTGCCAGCAGTTACTTCCAGGATCAGCCCCAGCATTTT
v_call: TRBV6-5
d_call: NA
clone_size: NA
j_call: TRBJ1-5

cdr3_aa: CAWSVPSSEKLFF
cdr3_nt: TGTGCCTGGAGTGTACCGAGTAGTGAAAAACTGTTTTTT
v_call: TRBV30
d_call: NA
clone_size: NA
j_call: TRBJ1-4

cdr3_aa: CAVSPERHYEQYF
cdr3_nt: TGTGCCGTCAGCCCCGAGCGCCACTACGAGCAGTACTTC
v_call: TRBV10-3
d_call: NA
clone_size: NA
j_call: TRBJ2-7

cdr3_aa: CASTWDRGETQYF
cdr3_nt: TGTGCCAGCACTTGGGACAGGGGAGAGACCCAGTACTTC
v_call: TRBV2
d_call: TRBD1
clone_size: NA
j_call: TRBJ2-5

cdr3_aa: CASSLGGGPYNSPLHF
cdr3_nt: TGTGCCAGCAGCTTGGGGGGGGGTCCCTATAATTCACCCCTCCACTTT
v_call: TRBV5-6
d_call: NA
clone_size: NA
j_call: TRBJ1-6

cdr3_aa: CASSSHGDRGHDVTEAFF
cdr3_nt: TGTGCCAGCAGCTCACACGGGGACAGGGGGCATGATGTGACTGAAGCTTTCTTT
v_call: TRBV7-6
d_call: TRBD1
clone_size: NA
j_call: TRBJ1-1

cdr3_aa: CASSQGLSPLHF
cdr3_nt: TGTGCCAGCAGCCAGGGACTCTCACCCCTCCACTTT
v_call: TRBV14
d_call: NA
clone_size: NA
j_call: TRBJ1-6

cdr3_aa: CASSPPIGVYQETQYF
cdr3_nt: TGTGCCAGCTCACCACCGATAGGAGTCTACCAAGAGACCCAGTACTTC
v_call: TRBV18
d_call: NA
clone_size: NA
j_call: TRBJ2-5

cdr3_aa: CASSLEPGAPGEQYF
cdr3_nt: TGCGCCAGCAGCTTGGAGCCGGGAGCCCCGGGAGAGCAGTACTTC
v_call: TRBV5-1
d_call: NA
clone_size: NA
j_call: TRBJ2-7

cdr3_aa: CASSLARFNTEAFF
cdr3_nt: TGTGCCAGCAGCTTGGCTAGGTTCAACACTGAAGCTTTCTTT
v_call: TRBV5-8
d_call: NA
clone_size: NA
j_call: TRBJ1-1

cdr3_aa: CASSSTGGYEQYF
cdr3_nt: TGTGCCAGCAGTTCGACAGGGGGATACGAGCAGTACTTC
v_call: TRBV28
d_call: TRBD1
clone_size: NA
j_call: TRBJ2-7

cdr3_aa: CASSPPGEQAYGYTF
cdr3_nt: TGTGCCAGCTCACCCCCGGGCGAACAGGCCTATGGCTACACCTTC
v_call: TRBV18
d_call: NA
clone_size: NA
j_call: TRBJ1-2

cdr3_aa: CASSSGQGGTEAFF
cdr3_nt: TGTGCCAGCTCATCAGGACAGGGCGGCACTGAAGCTTTCTTT
v_call: TRBV18
d_call: TRBD1
clone_size: NA
j_call: TRBJ1-1

cdr3_aa: CATSGAEAFF
cdr3_nt: TGTGCCACCTCCGGAGCTGAAGCTTTCTTT
v_call: TRBV2
d_call: NA
clone_size: NA
j_call: TRBJ1-1

cdr3_aa: CAISESGGTRYEQYF
cdr3_nt: TGTGCCATCAGTGAGTCGGGGGGGACCAGGTACGAGCAGTACTTC
v_call: TRBV10-3
d_call: TRBD2
clone_size: once
j_call: TRBJ2-7

cdr3_aa: CASSLVFGQDFNYGYTF
cdr3_nt: TGTGCCAGCAGCTTAGTGTTCGGACAAGACTTTAACTATGGCTACACCTTC
v_call: TRBV7-9
d_call: NA
clone_size: NA
j_call: TRBJ1-2

cdr3_aa: CASSLAGTGGREQYF
cdr3_nt: TGCGCCAGCAGCTTGGCCGGGACAGGGGGCCGCGAGCAGTACTTC
v_call: TRBV5-1
d_call: TRBD1
clone_size: NA
j_call: TRBJ2-7

cdr3_aa: CASSWGESTHYEQYF
cdr3_nt: TGTGCCAGCAGCTGGGGGGAGAGTACCCACTACGAGCAGTACTTC
v_call: TRBV5-6
d_call: NA
clone_size: once
j_call: TRBJ2-7

cdr3_aa: CAWSLGGGNQPQHF
cdr3_nt: TGTGCCTGGAGTCTAGGGGGTGGCAATCAGCCCCAGCATTTT
v_call: TRBV30
d_call: NA
clone_size: NA
j_call: TRBJ1-5